This T cell receptor beta chain was recovered during a study of monozygotic twins with inflammatory bowel disease. Findings and limits, study-wide: Especially with disease activity, IBD patients shared fewer clonotypes with others than healthy twins did.

Template switching incorporated UMIs with a 6-nucleotide sample barcode. cDNA for TCRalpha and TCRbeta was amplified by nested PCRs of about 15 then around 9 cycles. TCRdb re-called the 5' RACE reads and catalogs CDR3 proteins one per entry, DNA excluded. The listing records 350,000 to 400,000 distinct CDR3 sequences. The CDR3 is 14 amino acids. Notes on this clonotype: Its antigen remains unidentified.

The receptor's source is a human donor with ulcerative colitis or Crohn's disease, or a healthy co-twin of an affected twin (not recorded which). The chain combines TRBV12-3 or TRBV12-4 with TRBJ2-3; the D call from TCRdb, TRBD1, cannot be confirmed without DNA. Sequenced: blood. The CDR3 sequence is CASSDGTSADTQYF.